This TCR beta chain was recorded in a study of blood T cell repertoires in COVID-19. Here immunoSEQ multiplex PCR was the method, and the copy in TCRdb shows in-frame clones only, minus some. The data show about 150,000 clones, more than 75% seen once. This CDR3 has 16 residues. Trimming took 7 bases from V and 4 from J, leaving 22 bases between them. Germline loops: CDR1 SNHLY, CDR2 FYNNEI. The specimen sequenced was peripheral blood. The sequence was collected from a man over 45 who had recovered from COVID-19. The chain uses TRBV2 and TRBJ2-5; possible D gene TRBD2, 6 bases. As DNA, the CDR3 is TGTGCCAGCACCCACGAGTACAATGACGGGAGAGAGACCCAGTACTTC. Protein sequence: CASTHEYNDGRETQYF.